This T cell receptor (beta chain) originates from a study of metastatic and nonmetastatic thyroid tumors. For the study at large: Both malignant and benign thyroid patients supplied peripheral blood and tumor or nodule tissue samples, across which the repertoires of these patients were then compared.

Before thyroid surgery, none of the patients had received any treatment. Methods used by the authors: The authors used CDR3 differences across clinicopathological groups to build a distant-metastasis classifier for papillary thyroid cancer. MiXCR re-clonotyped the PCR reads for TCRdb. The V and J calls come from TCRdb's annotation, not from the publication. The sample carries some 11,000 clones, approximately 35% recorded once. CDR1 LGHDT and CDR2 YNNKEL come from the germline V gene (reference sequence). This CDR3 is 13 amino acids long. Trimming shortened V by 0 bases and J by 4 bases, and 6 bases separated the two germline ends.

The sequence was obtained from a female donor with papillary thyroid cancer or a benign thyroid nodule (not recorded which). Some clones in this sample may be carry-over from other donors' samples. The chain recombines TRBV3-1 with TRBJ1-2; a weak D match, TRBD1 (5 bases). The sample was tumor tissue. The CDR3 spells CASSQDRVYGYTF. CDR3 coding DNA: TGTGCCAGCAGCCAAGACAGGGTCTATGGCTACACCTTC. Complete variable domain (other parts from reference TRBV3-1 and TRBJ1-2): DTAVSQTPKYLVTQMGNDKSIKCEQNLGHDTMYWYKQDSKKFLKIMFSYNNKELIINETVPNRFSPKSPDKAHLNLHINSLELGDSAVYFCASSQDRVYGYTFGSGTRLTVV.